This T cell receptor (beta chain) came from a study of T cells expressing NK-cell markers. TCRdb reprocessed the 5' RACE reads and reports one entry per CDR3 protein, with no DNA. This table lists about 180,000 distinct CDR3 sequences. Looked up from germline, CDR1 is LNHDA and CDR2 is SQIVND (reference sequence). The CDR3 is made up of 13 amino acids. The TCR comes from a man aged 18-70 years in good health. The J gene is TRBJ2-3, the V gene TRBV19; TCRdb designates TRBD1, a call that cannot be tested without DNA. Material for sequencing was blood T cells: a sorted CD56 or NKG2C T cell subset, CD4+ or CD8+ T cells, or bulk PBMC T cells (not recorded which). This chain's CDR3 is CASSGGEGDTQYF.